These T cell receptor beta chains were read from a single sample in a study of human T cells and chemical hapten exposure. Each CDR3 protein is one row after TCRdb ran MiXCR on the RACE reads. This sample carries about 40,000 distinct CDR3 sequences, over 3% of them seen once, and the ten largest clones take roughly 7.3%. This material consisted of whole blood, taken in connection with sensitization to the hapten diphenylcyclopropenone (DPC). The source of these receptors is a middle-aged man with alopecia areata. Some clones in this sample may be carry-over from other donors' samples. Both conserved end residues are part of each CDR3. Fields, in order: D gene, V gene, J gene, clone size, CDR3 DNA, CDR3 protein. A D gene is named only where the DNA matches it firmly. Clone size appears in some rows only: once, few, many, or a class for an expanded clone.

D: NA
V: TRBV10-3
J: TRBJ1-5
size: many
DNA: TGTGCCATCAGTGCTGCAGTGGAAACTAAGCCCCAGCATTTT
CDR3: CAISAAVETKPQHF

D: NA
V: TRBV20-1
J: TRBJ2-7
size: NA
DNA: TGCAGTGCTAACGGGCTCGGATACGAGCAGTACTTC
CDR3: CSANGLGYEQYF

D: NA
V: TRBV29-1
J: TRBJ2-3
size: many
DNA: TGCAGCGTTGAAGGCCCCGGGCCCCAACCAACAGATACGCAGTATTTT
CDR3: CSVEGPGPQPTDTQYF

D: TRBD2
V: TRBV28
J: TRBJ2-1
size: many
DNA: TGTGCCAGCAGGACTAGGGCCCGGACTAGCGGGAGAAAGAATGAGCAGTTCTTC
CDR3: CASRTRARTSGRKNEQFF

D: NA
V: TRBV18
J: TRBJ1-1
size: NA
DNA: TGTGCCAGCTCACCGAAACAGGGCCGCGCTTTCTTT
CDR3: CASSPKQGRAFF

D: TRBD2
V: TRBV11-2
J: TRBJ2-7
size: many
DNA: TGTGCCAGCAGCCCAAGGACTAGCGCCTACGAGCAGTACTTC
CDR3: CASSPRTSAYEQYF

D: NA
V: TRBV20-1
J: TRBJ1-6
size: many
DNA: TGCGGAACTCCGACGGCCGGAGATTCACCCCTCCACTTT
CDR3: CGTPTAGDSPLHF

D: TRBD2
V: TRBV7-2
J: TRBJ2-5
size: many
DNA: TGTGCCAGCAGCTTAGGACTAGCGGGAGGTCAAGAGACCCAGTACTTC
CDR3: CASSLGLAGGQETQYF

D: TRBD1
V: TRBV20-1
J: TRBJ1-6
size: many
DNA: TGCAGTGCTAGAGATCAGGGACAGCCAAATTCACCCCTCCACTTT
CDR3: CSARDQGQPNSPLHF

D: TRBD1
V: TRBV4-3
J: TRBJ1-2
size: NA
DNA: TGCGCCAGCAGCCAAGAAGTGGGGGACAGCTACTATGGCTACACCTTC
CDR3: CASSQEVGDSYYGYTF

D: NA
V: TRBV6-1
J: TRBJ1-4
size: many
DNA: TGTGCCAGCTCCATAAGGCCGGGGGCAACTAATGAAAAACTGTTTTTT
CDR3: CASSIRPGATNEKLFF

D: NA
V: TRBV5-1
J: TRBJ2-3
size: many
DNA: TGCGCCAGCAGCCTTAGGGGAACGGGGGCAGATACGCAGTATTTT
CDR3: CASSLRGTGADTQYF

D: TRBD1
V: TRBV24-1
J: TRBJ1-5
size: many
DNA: TGTGCCACCAGTGAACCCGGGACAGGGGTTCAGCCCCAGCATTTT
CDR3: CATSEPGTGVQPQHF

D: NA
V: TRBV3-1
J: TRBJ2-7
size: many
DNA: TGTGCCAGCAGCCAAGATAGCCTAGAAGTTTCCTACGAGCAGTACTTC
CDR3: CASSQDSLEVSYEQYF

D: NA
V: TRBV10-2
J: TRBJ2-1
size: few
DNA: TGCGCCAGCAATGCGGTTCTGAGCTCCTACAATGAGCAGTTCTTC
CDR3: CASNAVLSSYNEQFF

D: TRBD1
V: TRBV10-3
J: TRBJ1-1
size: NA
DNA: TGTGCCATTCAACAGGGGGACACTGAAGCTTTCTTT
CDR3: CAIQQGDTEAFF

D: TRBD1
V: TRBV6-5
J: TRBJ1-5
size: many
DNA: TGTGCCAGCAGACAGGACAGGGGCGGTCAGCCCCAGCATTTT
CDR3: CASRQDRGGQPQHF

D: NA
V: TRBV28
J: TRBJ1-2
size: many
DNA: TGTGCCAGCGGAGGGAATTATGGCTACACCTTC
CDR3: CASGGNYGYTF

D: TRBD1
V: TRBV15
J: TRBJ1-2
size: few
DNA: TGTGCCACCAGCGAGGGGACAGTTTATGGCTACACCTTC
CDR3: CATSEGTVYGYTF

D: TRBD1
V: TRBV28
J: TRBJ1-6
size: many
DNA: TGTGCCAGCAGTTCCCGGACAGGGGGCGTGGATTCACCCCTCCACTTT
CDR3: CASSSRTGGVDSPLHF

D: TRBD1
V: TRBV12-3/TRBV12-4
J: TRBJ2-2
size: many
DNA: TGTGCCAGCAGTTCGACAGGGTTCTCCGGGGAGCTGTTTTTT
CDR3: CASSSTGFSGELFF

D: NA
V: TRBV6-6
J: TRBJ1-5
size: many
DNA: TGTGCCAGCTACTCTTATAGCAATCAGCCCCAGCATTTT
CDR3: CASYSYSNQPQHF

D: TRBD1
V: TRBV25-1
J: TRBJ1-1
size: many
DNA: TGTGCCAGCAGTGAGCAGGGGGCCACTGAAGCTTTCTTT
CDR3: CASSEQGATEAFF

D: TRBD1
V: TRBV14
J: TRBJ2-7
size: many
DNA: TGTGCCAGCCTTAGGGACAGGGGGCTCGAGCAGTACTTC
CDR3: CASLRDRGLEQYF

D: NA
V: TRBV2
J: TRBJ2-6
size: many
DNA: TGTGCCAGCAGTGATCTGGGGGCCACTTTATCTGGGGCCAACGTCCTGACTTTC
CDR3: CASSDLGATLSGANVLTF

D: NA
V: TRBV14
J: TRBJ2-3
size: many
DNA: TGTGCCAGCAGCCAAGAGCTGGCCACAGATACGCAGTATTTT
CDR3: CASSQELATDTQYF

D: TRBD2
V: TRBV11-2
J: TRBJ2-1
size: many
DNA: TGTGCCAGCAGCTTACCTAGCGGACCTGCGCATGAGCAGTTCTTC
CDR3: CASSLPSGPAHEQFF

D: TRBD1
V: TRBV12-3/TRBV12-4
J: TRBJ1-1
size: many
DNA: TGTGCCAGTAGGAGGCAGGGGGGAGACACTGAAGCTTTCTTT
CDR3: CASRRQGGDTEAFF

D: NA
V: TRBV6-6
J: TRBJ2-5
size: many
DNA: TGTGCCAGCAGCCCCGGCTCGATGGAGACCCAGTACTTC
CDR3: CASSPGSMETQYF

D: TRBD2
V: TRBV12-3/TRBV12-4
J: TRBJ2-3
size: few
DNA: TGTGCCAGCAGTTTGGGACTACCCACAGATACGCAGTATTTT
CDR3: CASSLGLPTDTQYF

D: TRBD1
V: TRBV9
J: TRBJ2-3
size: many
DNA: TGTGCCAGCAGCGAGACAGGGGATGGGTTGGATACGCAGTATTTT
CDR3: CASSETGDGLDTQYF

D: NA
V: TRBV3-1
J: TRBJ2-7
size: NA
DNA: TGTGCCAGCAGCGCCCGCCGAGGGTCCTACGAGCAGTACTTC
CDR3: CASSARRGSYEQYF

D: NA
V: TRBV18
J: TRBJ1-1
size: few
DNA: TGTGCCAGCTCACGGGGCAGGGAGAGGAACACTGAAGCTTTCTTT
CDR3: CASSRGRERNTEAFF

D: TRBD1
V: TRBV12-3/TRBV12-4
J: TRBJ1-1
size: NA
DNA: TGTGCCAGCAGTGGCAACAGGGGGATTGAAGCTTTCTTT
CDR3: CASSGNRGIEAFF

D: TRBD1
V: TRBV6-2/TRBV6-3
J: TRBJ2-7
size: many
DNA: TGTGCCAGCAGTTACTCGCCGGACAGGTCCTACGAGCAGTACTTC
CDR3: CASSYSPDRSYEQYF

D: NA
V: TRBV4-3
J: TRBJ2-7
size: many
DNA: TGCGCCAGCAGCCAAGATTTTACAGGCTACTACGAGCAGTACTTC
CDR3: CASSQDFTGYYEQYF

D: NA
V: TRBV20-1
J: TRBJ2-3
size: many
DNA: TGCAGTGCTAGAGGAGGTTGGTTAGGAAAAGATACGCAGTATTTT
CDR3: CSARGGWLGKDTQYF

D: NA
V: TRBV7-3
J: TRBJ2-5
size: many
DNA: TGTGCCAGCAGCTTAAGTCGCGGCGAGACCCAGTACTTC
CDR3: CASSLSRGETQYF

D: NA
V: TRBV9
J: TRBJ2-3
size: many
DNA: TGTGCCAGCAGCCCAGATGGGGATCCCCTTCGAGATACGCAGTATTTT
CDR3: CASSPDGDPLRDTQYF

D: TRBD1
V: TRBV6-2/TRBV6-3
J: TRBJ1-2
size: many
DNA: TGTGCCAGCAGGAAGACAGGGGGCGCCGACTATGGCTACACCTTC
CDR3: CASRKTGGADYGYTF

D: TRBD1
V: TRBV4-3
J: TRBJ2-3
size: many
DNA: TGCGCCAGCAGCCAAGCAACAGGGGGTCACACAGATACGCAGTATTTT
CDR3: CASSQATGGHTDTQYF

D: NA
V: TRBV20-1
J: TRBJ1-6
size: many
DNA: TGCAGTGCGAGCCAGGGCCCCCCGAATCCCCTCCACTTT
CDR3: CSASQGPPNPLHF